Included here is one T cell receptor (beta chain) sequence, with context. No antigen is known for it. TCRdb's copy holds only in-frame clones and misses some; the assay was immunoSEQ multiplex PCR. The sample consists of some 60,000 clones, about 92% of them appearing once. This sample was included in a study of CD4 T cells in relation to SARS-CoV-2 and coronaviruses. About the research overall: The HLA restriction of the shared crossreactive spike epitopes was mapped.

Germline V gene sequence: CDR1 SGDLS, CDR2 YYNGEE. V gave up 0 bases and J gave up 5 bases, with 11 bases separating them. The CDR3 extends over 15 amino acids. Broader study findings: In roughly 61% of donors, memory CD4+ clonotypes crossrecognized SARS-CoV-2 and at least one common cold coronavirus spike. Samples before the pandemic and after infection were not matched within any donor.

This clonotype was obtained from an adult with COVID-19. The rearrangement links TRBV9 to TRBJ2-2; no clear D gene. Input material: naive CD4+ T cells from PBMCs. This sample's subset: naive CD4+ T cells isolated by negative enrichment. The CDR3 DNA reads TGTGCCAGCAGCGTAGCTCCCTCTACGACCGGGGAGCTGTTTTTT. Translating it yields CASSVAPSTTGELFF.